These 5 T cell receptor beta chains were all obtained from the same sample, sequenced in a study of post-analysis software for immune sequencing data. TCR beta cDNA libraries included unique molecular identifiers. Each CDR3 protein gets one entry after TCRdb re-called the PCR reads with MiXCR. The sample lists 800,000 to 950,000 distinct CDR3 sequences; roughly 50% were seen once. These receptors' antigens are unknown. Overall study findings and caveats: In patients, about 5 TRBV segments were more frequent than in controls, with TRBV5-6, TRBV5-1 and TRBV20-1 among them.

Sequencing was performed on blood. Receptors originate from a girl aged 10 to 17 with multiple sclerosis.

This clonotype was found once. The CDR3 loop is CSVAQGSPYEQYF. The CDR3 nucleotides read TGCAGCGTTGCACAGGGGTCCCCCTACGAGCAGTACTTC. The genes are TRBV29-1 and TRBJ2-7; 7 nucleotides match TRBD1. The germline V gene has CDR1 SQVTM and CDR2 ANQGSEA. V was clipped by 4 bases and J by 2 bases; unmatched bases: 5. This CDR3 is 13 amino acids long.

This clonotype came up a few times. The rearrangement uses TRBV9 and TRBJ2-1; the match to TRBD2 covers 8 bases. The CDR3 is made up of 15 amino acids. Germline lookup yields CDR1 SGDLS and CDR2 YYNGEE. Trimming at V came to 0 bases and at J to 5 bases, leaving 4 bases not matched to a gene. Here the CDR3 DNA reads TGTGCCAGCAGCGTAGTGTTAGCGGGACACAATGAGCAGTTCTTC. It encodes CASSVVLAGHNEQFF. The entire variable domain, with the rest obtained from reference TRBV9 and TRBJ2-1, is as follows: DSGVTQTPKHLITATGQRVTLRCSPRSGDLSVYWYQQSLDQGLQFLIQYYNGEERAKGNILERFSAQQFPDLHSELNLSSLELGDSALYFCASSVVLAGHNEQFFGPGTRLTVL.

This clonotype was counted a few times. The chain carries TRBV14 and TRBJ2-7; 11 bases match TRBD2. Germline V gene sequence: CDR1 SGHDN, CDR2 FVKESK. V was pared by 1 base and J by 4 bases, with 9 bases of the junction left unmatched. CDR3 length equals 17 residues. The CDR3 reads CASSQGGLAAPSYEQYF. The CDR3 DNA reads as TGTGCCAGCAGCCAAGGGGGACTAGCGGCACCCTCGTACGAGCAGTACTTC.

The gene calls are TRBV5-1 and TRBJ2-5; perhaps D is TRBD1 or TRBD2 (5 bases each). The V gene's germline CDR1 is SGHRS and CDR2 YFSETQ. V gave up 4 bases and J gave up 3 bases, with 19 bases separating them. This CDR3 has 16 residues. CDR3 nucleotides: TGCGCCAGCAGCCCTGGTGGGGGAAGGGCTGAAGAGACCCAGTACTTC. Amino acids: CASSPGGGRAEETQYF. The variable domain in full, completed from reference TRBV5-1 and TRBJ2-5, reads KAGVTQTPRYLIKTRGQQVTLSCSPISGHRSVSWYQQTPGQGLQFLFEYFSETQRNKGNFPGRFSGRQFSNSRSEMNVSTLELGDSALYLCASSPGGGRAEETQYFGPGTRLLVL.

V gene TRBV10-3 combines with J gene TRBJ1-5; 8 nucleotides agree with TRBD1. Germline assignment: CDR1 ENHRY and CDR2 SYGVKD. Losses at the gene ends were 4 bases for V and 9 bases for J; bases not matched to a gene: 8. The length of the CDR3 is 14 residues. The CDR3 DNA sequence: TGTGCCATCAGTGGGACAGGGCATACTTCGCCCCAGCATTTT. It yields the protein CAISGTGHTSPQHF.